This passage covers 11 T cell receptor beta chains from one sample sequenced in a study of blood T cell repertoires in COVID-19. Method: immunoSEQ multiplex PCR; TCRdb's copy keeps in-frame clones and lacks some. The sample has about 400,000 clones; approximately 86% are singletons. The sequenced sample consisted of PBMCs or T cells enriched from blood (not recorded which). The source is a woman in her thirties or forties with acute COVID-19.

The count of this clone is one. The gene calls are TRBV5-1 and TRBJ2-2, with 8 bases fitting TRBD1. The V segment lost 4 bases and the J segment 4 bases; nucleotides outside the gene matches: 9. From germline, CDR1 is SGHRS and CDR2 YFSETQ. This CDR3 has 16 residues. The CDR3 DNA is TGCGCCAGCAGCCGGGTGACAGGGGAGACCACCGGGGAGCTGTTTTTT. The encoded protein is CASSRVTGETTGELFF.

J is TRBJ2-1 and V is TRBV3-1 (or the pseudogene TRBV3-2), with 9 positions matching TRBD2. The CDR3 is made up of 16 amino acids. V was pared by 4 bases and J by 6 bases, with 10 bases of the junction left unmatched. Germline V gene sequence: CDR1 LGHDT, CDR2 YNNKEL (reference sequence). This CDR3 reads CASSPASSGDFNEQFF. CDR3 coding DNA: TGTGCCAGCAGCCCCGCGTCTAGCGGGGACTTCAATGAGCAGTTCTTC.

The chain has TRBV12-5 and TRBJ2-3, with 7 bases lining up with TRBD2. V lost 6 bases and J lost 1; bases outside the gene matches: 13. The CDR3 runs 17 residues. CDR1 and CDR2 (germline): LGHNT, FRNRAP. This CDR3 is CASGWGGMEVGTDTQYF. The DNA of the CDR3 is TGTGCTAGTGGGTGGGGGGGTATGGAGGTTGGCACAGATACGCAGTATTTT.

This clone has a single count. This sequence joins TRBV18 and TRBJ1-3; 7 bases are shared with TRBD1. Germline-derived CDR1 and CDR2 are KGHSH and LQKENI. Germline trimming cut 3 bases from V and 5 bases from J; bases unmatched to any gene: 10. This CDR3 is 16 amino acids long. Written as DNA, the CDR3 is TGTGCCAGCTCACCTCAGGGGGGCAGAACGAGAAACACCATATATTTT. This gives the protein CASSPQGGRTRNTIYF.

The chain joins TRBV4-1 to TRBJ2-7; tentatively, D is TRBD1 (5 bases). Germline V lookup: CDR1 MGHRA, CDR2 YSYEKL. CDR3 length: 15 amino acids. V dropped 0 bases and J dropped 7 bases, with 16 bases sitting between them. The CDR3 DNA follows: TGCGCCAGCAGCCAAGATCGGCAGGGCGGAAGGGAGCAGTACTTC. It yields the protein CASSQDRQGGREQYF.

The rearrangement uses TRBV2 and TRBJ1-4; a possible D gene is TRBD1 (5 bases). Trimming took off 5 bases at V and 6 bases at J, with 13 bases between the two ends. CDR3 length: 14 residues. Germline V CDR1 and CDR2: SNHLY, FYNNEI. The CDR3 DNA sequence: TGTGCCAGCAGTCCCGGGGGAGGGTATGAAAAACTGTTTTTT. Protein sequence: CASSPGGGYEKLFF.

The CDR3 nucleotides are TGTGCCATCACTAAGGACAGGGATGGGGAGACCCAGTACTTC. Translated: CAITKDRDGETQYF. The chain links TRBV10-3 to TRBJ2-5; 8 bases map to TRBD1. Germline loops: CDR1 ENHRY, CDR2 SYGVKD. V gave up 7 bases and J gave up 5 bases; unmatched junction bases: 9. CDR3 size: 14 residues.

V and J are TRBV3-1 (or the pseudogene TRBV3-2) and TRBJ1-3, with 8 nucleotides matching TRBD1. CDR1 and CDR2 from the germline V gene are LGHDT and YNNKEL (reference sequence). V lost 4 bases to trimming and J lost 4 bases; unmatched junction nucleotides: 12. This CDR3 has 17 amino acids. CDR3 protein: CASSLRTGMIFGNTIYF. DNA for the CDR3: TGTGCCAGCAGCCTTAGGACAGGGATGATATTCGGAAACACCATATATTTT.

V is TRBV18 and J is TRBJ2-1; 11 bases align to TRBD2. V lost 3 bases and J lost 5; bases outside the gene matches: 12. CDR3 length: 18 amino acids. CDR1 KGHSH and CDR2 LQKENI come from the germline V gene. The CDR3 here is CASSPTSASGGTNNEQFF. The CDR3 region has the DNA TGTGCCAGCTCACCGACTAGCGCTAGCGGGGGGACGAACAATGAGCAGTTCTTC.

Here the CDR3 reads CASSSGLVGGEQYF. The CDR3 coding sequence is TGCGCCAGCAGCTCCGGTCTTGTCGGAGGCGAGCAGTACTTC. The rearrangement links TRBV5-1 to TRBJ2-7, with D maybe TRBD2 (5 bases). Trimming removed 3 bases from V and 6 bases from J, with 16 bases in between. Germline CDR1 and CDR2: SGHRS and YFSETQ. The CDR3 runs 14 residues. The full variable domain, its missing parts supplied by reference TRBV5-1 and TRBJ2-7, is KAGVTQTPRYLIKTRGQQVTLSCSPISGHRSVSWYQQTPGQGLQFLFEYFSETQRNKGNFPGRFSGRQFSNSRSEMNVSTLELGDSALYLCASSSGLVGGEQYFGPGTRLTVT.

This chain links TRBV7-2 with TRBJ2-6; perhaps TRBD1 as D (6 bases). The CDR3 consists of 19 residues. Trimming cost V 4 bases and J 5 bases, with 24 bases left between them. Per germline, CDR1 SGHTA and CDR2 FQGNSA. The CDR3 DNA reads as TGTGCCAGCAGCTCGGGGCCCGGCGTGGGGGCGGATAGGGCCAACGTCCTGACTTTC. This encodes CASSSGPGVGADRANVLTF.